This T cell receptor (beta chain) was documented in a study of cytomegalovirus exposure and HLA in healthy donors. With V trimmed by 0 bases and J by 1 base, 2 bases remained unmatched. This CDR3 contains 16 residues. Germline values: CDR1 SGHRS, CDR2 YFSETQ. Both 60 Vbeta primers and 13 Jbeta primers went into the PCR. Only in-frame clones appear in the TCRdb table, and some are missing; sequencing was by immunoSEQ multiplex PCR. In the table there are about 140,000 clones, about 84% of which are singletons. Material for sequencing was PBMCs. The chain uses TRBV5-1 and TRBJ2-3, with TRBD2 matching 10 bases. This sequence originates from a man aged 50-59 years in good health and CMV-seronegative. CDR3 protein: CASSLVLAGGTDTQYF. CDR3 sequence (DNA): TGCGCCAGCAGCTTGGTGCTAGCGGGGGGCACAGATACGCAGTATTTT.